The present T cell receptor (beta chain) was sequenced within a study of shared clonotypes between healthy human individuals. On the study more broadly: Three CD4 naive, three CD4 memory, two CD8 naive and one CD8 memory plate were used per donor.

This clone was counted a single time. Its target is not known. Trimming cost V 4 bases and J 4 bases; bases outside gene matches: 4. This CDR3 is built from 13 residues. CDR1 is PRHDT, CDR2 FYEKMQ, per germline (reference sequence). Using immunoSEQ multiplex PCR, the repertoire was profiled, and TCRdb retains in-frame clones only, with some absent. Of about 550,000 clones listed, 95% are singletons. Naive CD8 cells comprised CD45RO-negative, CCR7-positively selected cells, excluding terminally differentiated effector memory CD45RA+ cells. Study-level findings and limits: Across a handful of donors, naive CD4 shared 5% to 6%, naive CD8 more than 3%, memory CD4 over 2%, memory CD8 0.4%. Despite large depth, sorted-subset datasets appeared incompletely sequenced. Generation probabilities of non-shared clonotypes were lower (relative to those shared by all four donors).

The chain has TRBV13 and TRBJ2-7, with 7 positions matching TRBD1. Sample: naive CD8+ T cells sorted from blood. The TCR sequence derives from a woman in her twenties or thirties in good health. DNA of the CDR3: TGTGCCAGCAGCTCCCGGGACAGATACGAGCAGTACTTC. Translating it yields CASSSRDRYEQYF.